The clone carrying this TCR beta chain is deemed medium-sized. Its target is unknown. The V gene's germline CDR1 is MGHRA and CDR2 YSYEKL. The V segment lost 7 bases and the J segment 5 bases; nucleotides outside the gene matches: 8. The CDR3 extends over 14 amino acids. Patients underwent thyroid surgery, and none had received any treatment before it. The record originates from a study of metastatic and nonmetastatic thyroid tumors. Study overall: Across blood and tumor or nodule tissue, repertoires from malignant and benign thyroid patients were compared with one another. Study-wide findings and caveats: In both blood and tumor samples, TCR beta diversity was reported significantly higher for malignant than benign nodules.

With MiXCR, TCRdb called clones anew from the PCR reads. The sample carries about 15,000 clones, about 33% recorded once. This sequence originates from a female donor with papillary thyroid cancer or a benign thyroid nodule (not recorded which). Some clones in this sample may be carry-over from other donors' samples. The chain links TRBV4-1 to TRBJ2-3, with 8 bases identical to TRBD1. The specimen sequenced was tumor tissue. The CDR3 DNA reads as TGCGCCAGCAACCAGGGGGCGCAGGGAGATACGCAGTATTTT. This gives the protein CASNQGAQGDTQYF.